Listed here is a single TCR beta chain. The data stem from a study of PD-L1 blockade in urothelial cancer. Overall study: Men with urothelial cancer arising in the bladder made up most of the roughly 30 patients.

Synthetic TCR analog templates were spiked into all PCRs individually. This table comes from immunoSEQ multiplex PCR, and its TCRdb copy is limited to in-frame clones, with some not included. The profile covers tens of thousands of clones, with 35% to 40% appearing a single time and more than 8.5% taken by the ten largest. Patients were living with locally advanced or metastatic urothelial carcinoma. CDR3 size: 14 residues. Trimming removed 5 bases at V and 3 bases at J, with 14 bases between. CDR1 and CDR2 (germline): SGDLS, YYNGEE. The chain uses TRBV9 and TRBJ1-1; no clear D gene. The sample consisted of tumor tissue, taken before atezolizumab (anti-PD-L1) treatment. This receptor was identified in a man between 60 and 75 years old with urothelial cancer. The DNA for the CDR3 is TGTGCCAGCAGGCGGACCATAAGGGACACTGAAGCTTTCTTT. Translation: CASRRTIRDTEAFF.